Listed below are T cell receptor beta chains from one sample, sequenced in a study of T cell repertoires and Cas9 in healthy adults. Clones were read by immunoSEQ multiplex PCR, and TCRdb kept only the in-frame ones, dropping some. The sample shows roughly 1,400 clones, 93% of them seen only once. Sequenced: SpCas9-reactive CD4+ effector T cells (CD137+, CD154-, CD25-, CD127+) from PBMCs; culture status not recorded. The receptor source for this set is a human donor in good health. The CDR3 runs from the conserved cysteine through the conserved F or W. Each record gives: J gene, V gene, clone size, D gene, CDR3 DNA, CDR3 protein. A D gene is named only where the DNA matches it firmly. A clone size is listed for some rows: how often the clone was seen (once, few, many), or a class if it is expanded.

>TRBJ1-3|TRBV25-1|once|-
TGTGCCAGCAGTGAGCCGCGATCAGGAAACACCATATATTTT
CASSEPRSGNTIYF
>TRBJ2-3|TRBV5-1|once|TRBD2
TGCGCCAGCAGCTTGGAGCCGTCCCCTAGCGGGACAACTAGCACAGATACGCAGTATTTT
CASSLEPSPSGTTSTDTQYF
>TRBJ2-7|TRBV11-2|-|-
TGTGCCAGCACCCAGGGACGGATCTACGAGCAGTACTTC
CASTQGRIYEQYF
>TRBJ1-1|TRBV6-5|-|-
TGTGCCAGCAGTTACTCGTCGGGTACAGGGACTGAAGCTTTCTTT
CASSYSSGTGTEAFF
>TRBJ2-7|TRBV2|once|TRBD2
TGTGCCAGCGGGAGGGCCTACGAGCAGTACTTC
CASGRAYEQYF
>TRBJ2-7|TRBV11-3|-|TRBD2
TGTGCCAGCAGCTTAGGTGTCGGTGGTGGGGGGGCCTACGAGCAGTACTTC
CASSLGVGGGGAYEQYF
>TRBJ1-4|TRBV11-3|-|-
TGTGCCAGCAGCTCGAGGTCTTTGGAAAAACTGTTTTTT
CASSSRSLEKLFF
>TRBJ2-5|TRBV7-9|-|TRBD1
TGTGCCAGCAGCTTACGGACAGGGGGCGGAGAGACCCAGTACTTC
CASSLRTGGGETQYF
>TRBJ2-3|TRBV7-2|-|-
TGTGCCAGCAGCTCGCTGGGAGGCGCAGATACGCAGTATTTT
CASSSLGGADTQYF
>TRBJ1-5|TRBV2|-|-
TGTGCCAGCAGTGAGAGGGGTGGACGGAGCAATCAGCCCCAGCATTTT
CASSERGGRSNQPQHF
>TRBJ2-1|TRBV9|once|-
TGTGCCAGCAGCGTAGAGGTGGGTAGCCCCAATGAGCAGTTCTTC
CASSVEVGSPNEQFF